One and the same sample provided the 31 T cell receptor beta chains below, sequenced in a study of regulatory T cells in long-lasting Graves disease. The TCR beta library used iRepertoire HTBI primers with Arm-PCR amplification of CDR3. TCRdb used MiXCR to reprocess the multiplex PCR reads, holding one entry per CDR3 protein. The profile shows some 460,000 distinct CDR3 sequences, about a sixth of them singletons. Noted time point: newly diagnosed GD, antithyroid drugs for less than 3 months. Following extraction of RNA from PBMCs, that RNA was used to make the TCR library. These data were also reused for a study on T cells in Graves' hyperthyroidism and ophthalmopathy.

Source: peripheral blood mononuclear cells (PBMCs), taken at new diagnosis, from a patient treated with antithyroid drugs. The receptors here all came from a middle-aged man with Graves disease.

This clonotype was counted ten times or more. An end of the junction does not agree with germline; a read error may underlie this. The chain has TRBV11-2 and TRBJ2-7; D unresolved. The CDR3 covers 12 residues. The germline V gene encodes CDR1 SGHAT and CDR2 FQNNGV. The DNA of the CDR3 is TGTGCCAGCAGCCTCATTAATATTTCCCTCGGCTTC. It yields the protein CASSLINISLGF.

This clonotype was seen many times. The chain carries TRBV12-3 or TRBV12-4 and TRBJ2-3; 7 bases map to TRBD2. Losses at the gene ends were 6 bases for V and 3 bases for J; bases not matched to a gene: 9. The CDR3 sequence is 15 residues long. DNA for the CDR3: TGTGCCAGCAGACGTCAGCGGGACTATACAGATACGCAGTATTTT. Amino acids: CASRRQRDYTDTQYF.

This clonotype came up many times. The chain carries TRBV27 and TRBJ2-1; 8 nucleotides align to TRBD1. The V gene end was trimmed by 3 bases and the J gene end by 8 bases; junction bases not matched to a gene: 9. CDR3 length: 15 residues. Germline lookup yields CDR1 MNHEY and CDR2 SMNVEV (reference sequence). The CDR3 nucleotides read TGTGCCAGCAGTTTCATAGGGCAGGGGGCCGATGAGCAGTTCTTC. Translating gives CASSFIGQGADEQFF.

This clonotype has at least ten counts. The rearrangement joins TRBV7-3 to TRBJ2-1; D possibly corresponds to TRBD2 (5 bases). The germline gives CDR1 SGHTA, CDR2 FQGTGA. The CDR3 runs to 14 residues. Trimming removed 3 bases from V and 7 bases from J, with 13 bases in between. CDR3 nucleotide sequence: TGTGCCAGCAGCTTGAGAGCCACGGGAAATGAGCAGTTCTTC. This codes for CASSLRATGNEQFF. The entire variable domain, with the rest obtained from reference TRBV7-3 and TRBJ2-1, is as follows: GAGVSQTPSNKVTEKGKYVELRCDPISGHTALYWYRQSLGQGPEFLIYFQGTGAADDSGLPNDRFFAVRPEGSVSTLKIQRTERGDSAVYLCASSLRATGNEQFFGPGTRLTVL.

This clonotype was counted a few times. The chain links TRBV9 to TRBJ1-2; 9 positions match TRBD1. Germline trimming cut 0 bases from V and 10 bases from J; bases unmatched to any gene: 4. Germline CDR1 is SGDLS and CDR2 is YYNGEE. The length of the CDR3 is 13 residues. The CDR3 nucleotides read TGTGCCAGCAGCGTAGCCCCACAGGGGGCCTACACCTTC. This gives the protein CASSVAPQGAYTF.

At least ten counts were recorded for this clonotype. The V and J genes are TRBV7-8 and TRBJ2-7; 9 bases agree with TRBD1. V lost 2 bases to trimming and J lost 5 bases; unmatched junction nucleotides: 4. CDR3 size: 14 residues. Looked up from germline, CDR1 is SGHVS and CDR2 is FQNEAQ. The CDR3 protein is CASSLPTGGDEQYF. CDR3 bases: TGTGCCAGCAGCTTACCGACAGGGGGGGACGAGCAGTACTTC.

This clonotype was found many times. The genes are TRBV20-1 and TRBJ2-1, with 8 bases fitting TRBD1. This CDR3 comprises 13 residues. Germline trimming cut 0 bases from V and 10 bases from J; bases unmatched to any gene: 5. The germline V gene encodes CDR1 DFQATT and CDR2 SNEGSKA (reference sequence). The CDR3 region is CSARDRDRKEQFF. The DNA for the CDR3 is TGCAGTGCTAGAGATCGGGACAGGAAAGAGCAGTTCTTC.

The chain combines TRBV25-1 with TRBJ2-6, with D tentatively TRBD1 (8 bases). Germline CDR1 MGHDK, CDR2 SYGVNS. The CDR3 sequence is 19 residues long. Trimming left V 1 base short and J 0 bases short, with 16 bases between. The chain's CDR3 is CASSESGGQANSGANVLTF. The CDR3, as DNA: TGTGCCAGCAGTGAATCGGGGGGACAGGCGAACTCTGGGGCCAACGTCCTGACTTTC.

As for this clonotype: One base away lies a much larger clone, so this may be a sequencing read error. The chain employs TRBV10-3 and TRBJ2-7; the D gene is possibly TRBD2 (6 bases). Germline V gene lookup returns CDR1 ENHRY and CDR2 SYGVKD. Between the trimmed V and J ends, which lost 0 bases and 9 bases, there was a span of 12 bases. The CDR3 extends over 13 amino acids. Here the CDR3 reads CAISESSLARQYF. CDR3 in DNA: TGTGCCATCAGTGAGTCGAGCCTAGCGAGGCAGTACTTC.

The chain is built from TRBV12-3 or TRBV12-4 and TRBJ1-1, with D uncertain. CDR3 length: 17 residues. Trimming took off 3 bases at V and 4 bases at J, with 21 bases between the two ends. DNA of the CDR3: TGTGCCAGCAGTTTCCCGGAAACTTTCTTCGGAAGCACTGAAGCTTTCTTT. Translation gives CASSFPETFFGSTEAFF.

This clonotype was found many times. The chain links TRBV20-1 to TRBJ2-7; D is unclear. V was trimmed by 6 bases and J by 2 bases, leaving 17 bases between them. Germline CDR1 is DFQATT and CDR2 is SNEGSKA (reference sequence). There are 14 residues in the CDR3. The CDR3 DNA follows: TGCAGTGCAACCCCCGGGTCTCCTCCCTACGAGCAGTACTTC. Translation gives CSATPGSPPYEQYF.

This clonotype was detected a few times. The chain is built from TRBV10-3 and TRBJ2-3; D possibly corresponds to TRBD2 (6 bases). This CDR3 comprises 13 residues. The germline CDR1 and CDR2 sequences are ENHRY and SYGVKD. Trimming stripped 7 bases from V and 2 bases from J, with 10 bases between. The CDR3 DNA is TGTGCCATCACGGGGGATGTCACAGATACGCAGTATTTT. Translating it yields CAITGDVTDTQYF.

This clonotype was recorded a few times. The gene calls are TRBV29-1 and TRBJ2-7, with a weak D call TRBD2 (5 bases). The germline gives CDR1 SQVTM, CDR2 ANQGSEA. The CDR3 consists of 14 residues. The V end lost 0 bases, the J end lost 3 bases, and 12 bases lay between the germline ends. CDR3: CSVEEGSQVYEQYF. In nucleotides, the CDR3 is TGCAGCGTTGAAGAAGGGAGCCAGGTCTACGAGCAGTACTTC.

This clonotype was seen repeatedly, ten times or more. The J gene is TRBJ1-1, the V gene TRBV20-1, with D perhaps matching TRBD1 (5 bases). V was clipped by 4 bases and J by 1 base, with 22 bases between them. The CDR3 is 17 residues long. Germline loops: CDR1 DFQATT, CDR2 SNEGSKA (reference sequence). The CDR3 coding sequence is TGCAGTGCTAAGGGGCGCCAGTCGTGGCAGCCGAACACTGAAGCTTTCTTT. As protein: CSAKGRQSWQPNTEAFF.

This clonotype appeared many times. The chain has TRBV2 and TRBJ2-3; D may be TRBD1 (6 bases). Per germline, CDR1 SNHLY and CDR2 FYNNEI. The CDR3 runs to 14 residues. V was shortened by 5 bases and J by 3 bases, with 12 bases between the two germline ends. The CDR3, as DNA: TGTGCCAGCAGTTACAGGGTATGGACAGATACGCAGTATTTT. It specifies CASSYRVWTDTQYF.

In its sample, this clonotype was seen a few times. The chain carries TRBV30 and TRBJ2-5; 7 nucleotides align to TRBD2. The CDR3 loop spans 16 amino acids. Per germline, CDR1 GTSNPN and CDR2 SVGIG (reference sequence). V gave up 7 bases and J gave up 3 bases; unmatched junction bases: 17. CDR3 amino acids: CASREGRESWKETQYF. The DNA for the CDR3 is TGTGCCTCTAGAGAAGGGCGGGAGAGTTGGAAAGAGACCCAGTACTTC. Complete variable domain (other parts from reference TRBV30 and TRBJ2-5): SQTIHQWPATLVQPVGSPLSLECTVEGTSNPNLYWYRQAAGRGLQLLFYSVGIGQISSEVPQNLSASRPQDRQFILSSKKLLLSDSGFYLCASREGRESWKETQYFGPGTRLLVL.

The V call is TRBV28, the J call TRBJ1-1; possibly TRBD1 for D (5 bases). The V gene lost 10 bases and the J gene lost 7 bases, with 13 bases spanning the gap. Per germline, CDR1 MDHEN and CDR2 SYDVKM. This CDR3 is built from 11 residues. The chain's CDR3 is CATEGYVEAFF. CDR3 DNA sequence: TGTGCCACCGAGGGGTATGTTGAAGCTTTCTTT.

This rearrangement joins TRBV19 to TRBJ1-2, with a tentative D call TRBD1 (5 bases). Trimming took off 5 bases at V and 0 bases at J, with 13 bases between the two ends. The CDR3 has 15 residues. CDR1 and CDR2 from the germline V gene are LNHDA and SQIVND (reference sequence). The CDR3 spells CASSPWGRTNYGYTF. In DNA form, the CDR3 reads TGTGCCAGTAGTCCCTGGGGACGGACTAACTATGGCTACACCTTC.

The sample holds many counts of this clonotype. The chain joins TRBV9 to TRBJ2-1; TRBD2 agrees at 15 bases. This CDR3 contains 16 residues. V was clipped by 1 base and J by 10 bases; unmatched bases: 6. CDR1 and CDR2 (germline): SGDLS, YYNGEE. CDR3 sequence: CASSVRGTSGGTEQFF. CDR3 bases: TGTGCCAGCAGCGTAAGGGGGACTAGCGGGGGGACAGAGCAGTTCTTC.

This clonotype was counted a single time. J is TRBJ2-1 and V is TRBV7-9, with D perhaps TRBD2 (6 bases). Germline loops: CDR1 SEHNR, CDR2 FQNEAQ (reference sequence). V lost 2 bases and J lost 5, with 19 bases in between. This CDR3 region has 17 residues. CDR3 in amino acids: CASSLYGPSGTDNEQFF. CDR3 DNA sequence: TGTGCCAGCAGCTTATACGGTCCGTCCGGGACTGACAATGAGCAGTTCTTC.

This clonotype was seen a handful of times. This chain joins TRBV7-3 and TRBJ2-1; 7 nucleotides line up with TRBD1. J gave up 5 bases and V 5 bases, and 9 bases lay outside the gene matches. Germline CDR1 SGHTA, CDR2 FQGTGA. The CDR3 sequence is 15 residues long. The CDR3 nucleotides are TGTGCCAGCAGCCCAACCGGGACAGCCCACAATGAGCAGTTCTTC. Its protein product is CASSPTGTAHNEQFF.

This clonotype was found many times. The chain combines TRBV6-2 or TRBV6-3 with TRBJ2-2; D is unresolved. The CDR3 covers 15 residues. CDR1 MNHEY and CDR2 SVGEGT come from the germline V gene. Trimming stripped 0 bases from V and 6 bases from J, with 11 bases between. CDR3 nucleotide sequence: TGTGCCAGCAGTTACTCTACGGGTGCGGCCGGGGAGCTGTTTTTT. This codes for CASSYSTGAAGELFF.

This clonotype showed up just a few times. This CDR3 is CASSLVDTGELFF. The CDR3 DNA sequence: TGTGCCAGCAGCTTAGTGGACACCGGGGAGCTGTTTTTT. The rearrangement uses TRBV7-9 and TRBJ2-2; D gene unclear. Germline values: CDR1 SEHNR, CDR2 FQNEAQ (reference sequence). The V and J ends lost 1 base and 3 bases respectively, with 3 bases between them. The CDR3 extends over 13 amino acids.

This clonotype was seen more than once but under ten times. J is TRBJ2-5 and V is TRBV11-2, with TRBD1 identical over 11 bases. CDR3 size: 16 residues. CDR1 is SGHAT, CDR2 FQNNGV, per germline. The junction had 10 bases not matched to a gene; V was cut back by 6 bases and J by 4 bases. The CDR3 DNA follows: TGTGCCAGCAGAAGGACAGGGGGCGCGGGTAGAGAGACCCAGTACTTC. It encodes CASRRTGGAGRETQYF.

This clonotype has a single count. A much larger clone differs by one base, so this may be a read error. This chain links TRBV18 with TRBJ2-4; TRBD1 aligns across 11 bases. The CDR3 loop spans 13 amino acids. Germline V gene lookup returns CDR1 KGHSH and CDR2 LQKENI. CDR3 nucleotides: TGTGTCAGCTCACAGGGACAGGGGGACATTCAGTACTTC. Protein sequence: CVSSQGQGDIQYF.

This clonotype was detected ten times or more. The chain uses TRBV6-2 or TRBV6-3 and TRBJ2-1; TRBD2 agrees at 8 bases. V shed 7 bases and J 2 bases; nucleotides not matched to a gene: 7. Germline V gene sequence: CDR1 MNHEY, CDR2 SVGEGT. The CDR3 contains 15 residues. The CDR3: CASKTAGAPYNEQFF. In DNA, the CDR3 is TGTGCCAGCAAAACAGCGGGAGCGCCCTACAATGAGCAGTTCTTC.

This rearrangement joins TRBV3-1 to TRBJ2-1; D gene ambiguous. CDR3 size: 14 residues. Trimming took 1 base from V and 10 from J, leaving 14 bases between them. The germline CDR1 and CDR2 sequences are LGHDT and YNNKEL (reference sequence). The CDR3 loop reads CASSQVPGPTEQFF. CDR3 coding DNA: TGTGCCAGCAGCCAAGTCCCTGGTCCCACCGAGCAGTTCTTC.

The rearrangement uses TRBV5-6 and TRBJ2-1; TRBD2 agrees at 8 bases. Germline lookup yields CDR1 SGHDT and CDR2 YYEEEE. The junction had 9 bases not matched to a gene; V was cut back by 1 base and J by 0 bases. The CDR3 loop spans 18 amino acids. CDR3: CASSLWLAGLSSYNEQFF. The CDR3 DNA follows: TGTGCCAGCAGCTTGTGGCTAGCGGGCCTTTCCTCCTACAATGAGCAGTTCTTC.

There are a few counts of this clonotype. V gene TRBV13 combines with J gene TRBJ2-2, with 11 bases identical to TRBD2. The junction had 10 bases not matched to a gene; V was cut back by 4 bases and J by 6 bases. The CDR3 consists of 17 residues. Germline V gene data show CDR1 as PRHDT and CDR2 as FYEKMQ (reference sequence). CDR3 bases: TGTGCCAGCAGCTCCTTGGTAACTAGCGGGAGAGCCGGGGAGCTGTTTTTT. Translated, it gives CASSSLVTSGRAGELFF.

This clonotype was detected ten times or more. The rearrangement joins TRBV28 to TRBJ2-3, with 8 bases that match TRBD1. The trim removed 5 bases at V and 5 bases at J, leaving 12 bases unmatched. Per germline, CDR1 MDHEN and CDR2 SYDVKM. The CDR3 sequence is 16 residues long. CDR3 DNA: TGTGCCAGCAGTCCCCGAATGGACAGGGCAGGAGATACGCAGTATTTT. This encodes CASSPRMDRAGDTQYF.

This clonotype was recorded many times. The chain links TRBV7-3 to TRBJ2-1; 7 nucleotides agree with TRBD1. J gave up 4 bases and V 2 bases, and 5 bases lay outside the gene matches. The germline V gene encodes CDR1 SGHTA and CDR2 FQGTGA. CDR3 length: 15 amino acids. CDR3 amino acids: CASSLGDSAYNEQFF. The CDR3 nucleotides read TGTGCCAGCAGCTTAGGGGACAGCGCTTACAATGAGCAGTTCTTC.